One and the same sample provided the 27 T cell receptor beta chains below, sequenced in a study of response to subunit inactivated influenza vaccine (dated by TCRdb to the late 2010s). The library was generated by RT-PCR. The sequencer was an Illumina HiSeq 2500. TCRdb reprocessed the public reads (quality trimming at Q25 with fastp, clone calling with MiXCR) and kept in-frame beta chains. Every entry covers one CDR3 protein and lists the most common genes and DNA from its rows. This sample is represented by about 520,000 distinct CDR3 sequences; about a tenth of them were singletons. 10% to 15% of the sample is taken by the ten largest. The time point label, read with the paper, signifies: approximately 40 days after influenza vaccine administration. The starting material was PBMCs from blood, obtained 45 days after vaccination. The receptors originated from a man aged 45-65 years who received an inactivated influenza vaccine. Donor details come from another sample of the same person, matched by shared clones.

In this sample, this clonotype turned up a few times. The gene calls are TRBV12-2 and TRBJ2-2; TRBD1 is the table's D call and was not checked against the DNA. TRBV12-2 is reported as a pseudogene. This CDR3 is built from 18 residues. CDR3 in DNA: TGTGCAAGTCGCTTATGGGACAGGGAGTTACCGAACACCGGGGAGCTGTTTTTT. Translation: CASRLWDRELPNTGELFF.

In its sample, this clonotype was seen once. The chain combines TRBV2 with TRBJ2-1; 11 bases match TRBD2. Germline-derived CDR1 and CDR2 are SNHLY and FYNNEI. V was clipped by 8 bases and J by 6 bases; unmatched bases: 6. This CDR3 has 14 residues. CDR3 DNA sequence: TGTGCCAGCCGTATGACTAGCGGGATCAATGAGCAGTTCTTC. This codes for CASRMTSGINEQFF.

The rearrangement uses TRBV20-1 and TRBJ2-7; the match to TRBD1 covers 7 bases. There are 14 residues in the CDR3. V was pared by 0 bases and J by 4 bases, with 6 bases of the junction left unmatched. The germline V gene has CDR1 DFQATT and CDR2 SNEGSKA (reference sequence). In DNA form, the CDR3 reads TGCAGTGCTAGAGAGACAGGGCTCAATTACGAGCAGTACTTC. Amino acids: CSARETGLNYEQYF.

The CDR3: CASSRALSGNLYEQYF. The CDR3 bases are TGTGCCAGCAGCCGTGCCCTCAGCGGGAATCTCTACGAGCAGTACTTC. The chain carries TRBV6-2 or TRBV6-3 and TRBJ2-7; 7 nucleotides align to TRBD2. The V gene end was trimmed by 6 bases and the J gene end by 3 bases; junction bases not matched to a gene: 14. CDR3 length equals 16 residues. Germline V gene lookup returns CDR1 MNHEY and CDR2 SVGEGT.

This clonotype was recorded a few times. Its ends do not fully match the called genes, so a read error is possible. In nucleotides, the CDR3 is TGTGCCAGCAGCCTAGCCTTGGCACTAGCGGGATACGAGCAGTACTTC. Translating it yields CASSLALALAGYEQYF. This chain uses TRBV7-6 with TRBJ2-7; 10 positions agree with TRBD2. Germline V lookup: CDR1 SGHVS, CDR2 FNYEAQ. The length of the CDR3 is 16 residues.

This chain links TRBV4-3 with TRBJ2-7; D is undetermined. There are 16 residues in the CDR3. Germline V CDR1 and CDR2: LGHNA, YSLEER. V was trimmed by 0 bases and J by 3 bases, leaving 15 bases between them. For the CDR3, the DNA is TGCGCCAGCAGCCAAGAGGCAGAAATGAAGGTCTACGAGCAGTACTTC. Translated, it gives CASSQEAEMKVYEQYF.

This rearrangement joins TRBV11-1 to TRBJ2-7, with 13 bases fitting TRBD2. J lost 5 bases, V lost 5 bases, and 9 bases had no gene match. CDR1 is SGHAT and CDR2 is FQDESV in the germline V gene (reference sequence). This CDR3 comprises 16 residues. CDR3 in amino acids: CASSPPFGLAGDEQYF. The CDR3 DNA reads as TGTGCCAGCAGCCCCCCCTTTGGACTAGCGGGAGACGAGCAGTACTTC.

This clonotype has ten or more counts. The chain has TRBV12-3 or TRBV12-4 and TRBJ2-5, with D unclear. V was trimmed by 2 bases and J by 4 bases, leaving 8 bases between them. This CDR3 spans 13 amino acids. The DNA for the CDR3 is TGTGCCAGCAGTTTATCCTGGCGAGAGACCCAGTACTTC. It yields the protein CASSLSWRETQYF.

CDR3 sequence: CATSRAGTAYNEQFF. The CDR3 bases are TGTGCCACCAGCAGGGCCGGGACAGCCTACAATGAGCAGTTCTTC. The chain links TRBV15 to TRBJ2-1, with 7 bases lining up with TRBD1. V lost 3 bases, J lost 2 bases, and 4 bases stayed unmatched. The CDR3 totals 15 residues. The germline CDR1 and CDR2 sequences are LNHNV and YYDKDF (reference sequence).

The sample holds many counts of this clonotype. The chain links TRBV10-3 to TRBJ2-7; 12 bases align to TRBD1. CDR3 length: 15 amino acids. The germline V gene has CDR1 ENHRY and CDR2 SYGVKD. V lost 5 bases and J lost 3; bases outside the gene matches: 5. CDR3 bases: TGTGCCATCAGTCCCGGGACAGGGGGCGGCTACGAGCAGTACTTC. It codes for CAISPGTGGGYEQYF.

This clonotype was detected ten times or more. V usage is TRBV4-1 and J usage is TRBJ1-2; TRBD1 agrees at 11 bases. J was trimmed by 10 bases and V by 3 bases; bases with no gene match: 10. CDR3 length: 15 amino acids. Germline CDR1 is MGHRA and CDR2 is YSYEKL. The CDR3 DNA reads TGCGCCAGCAGCCAGACGGACAGGGGGCGCGGGGCCTACACCTTC. Its protein product is CASSQTDRGRGAYTF.

The V call is TRBV7-9, the J call TRBJ2-1, with TRBD2 as a possible D gene (5 bases). Germline CDR1 is SEHNR and CDR2 is FQNEAQ (reference sequence). CDR3 length: 16 residues. Trimming stripped 5 bases from V and 2 bases from J, with 16 bases between. The CDR3 reads CASSPSSAGPYNEQFF. The DNA for the CDR3 is TGTGCCAGCAGCCCTAGTAGCGCAGGACCCTACAATGAGCAGTTCTTC.

The chain uses TRBV12-3 or TRBV12-4 and TRBJ2-1; no definite D call. V lost 7 bases and J lost 10, with 14 bases in between. This CDR3 spans 12 amino acids. CDR3 sequence (DNA): TGTGCCAGCACTTGGACGTGGCGAGAGCAGTTCTTC. It is translated as CASTWTWREQFF.

This clonotype was observed a handful of times. This rearrangement joins TRBV20-1 to TRBJ2-5; 11 bases fit TRBD2. In germline, CDR1 is DFQATT, CDR2 SNEGSKA (reference sequence). V lost 4 bases to trimming and J lost 2 bases; unmatched junction nucleotides: 3. CDR3 length: 14 amino acids. The CDR3 DNA sequence: TGCAGTGCTATCGGGACTAGCGGACAAGAGACCCAGTACTTC. Translation: CSAIGTSGQETQYF.

The rearrangement joins TRBV2 to TRBJ2-5; the D gene is possibly TRBD2 (6 bases). V was pared by 8 bases and J by 5 bases, with 9 bases between. This CDR3 contains 11 residues. CDR1 and CDR2 from the germline V gene are SNHLY and FYNNEI. CDR3: CASGGVETQYF. CDR3 nucleotides: TGTGCCAGCGGAGGGGTGGAGACCCAGTACTTC.

This clonotype was seen at least ten times. The rearrangement links TRBV9 to TRBJ2-1; 8 bases agree with TRBD1. There are 16 residues in the CDR3. V lost 0 bases to trimming and J lost 3 bases; unmatched junction nucleotides: 5. Germline V gene lookup returns CDR1 SGDLS and CDR2 YYNGEE. The CDR3 DNA reads TGTGCCAGCAGCGTAGACTGGACAGGGAGCTACAATGAGCAGTTCTTC. Protein sequence: CASSVDWTGSYNEQFF.

This clonotype has only a few counts. The genes are TRBV4-2 and TRBJ2-7, with 8 bases fitting TRBD2. The CDR3 spans 15 residues. Germline lookup yields CDR1 LGHNA and CDR2 YNFKEQ. The V segment lost 7 bases and the J segment 3 bases; nucleotides outside the gene matches: 11. The CDR3 coding sequence is TGTGCCAGCAACCCCGCTAGCGGGCAAGGCTACGAGCAGTACTTC. Translation: CASNPASGQGYEQYF.

This clonotype was recorded many times. The chain carries TRBV6-2 or TRBV6-3 and TRBJ2-1; D uncertain. Per the germline V gene, CDR1 is MNHEY and CDR2 is SVGEGT. The V end was cut by 3 bases, the J end by 7 bases, with 7 bases between. The CDR3 sequence is 12 residues long. CDR3 DNA: TGTGCCAGCAGTTATACGAGGAATGAGCAGTTCTTC. Amino acids: CASSYTRNEQFF.

About this clonotype itself: The junction and the germline gene differ at one end; a read error may be behind it. The CDR3 DNA reads as TGTACCAGCAGTTACGCAGGCATCACTGAAGCTTTCTTT. It translates to CTSSYAGITEAFF. The chain links TRBV6-5 to TRBJ1-1, with no clear D. Germline-derived CDR1 and CDR2 are MNHEY and SVGAGI. This CDR3 comprises 13 residues.

This clonotype showed up just once. The J gene is TRBJ2-5, the V gene TRBV5-1; TRBD1 aligns across 8 bases. The CDR3 sequence is 16 residues long. The trim removed 4 bases at V and 5 bases at J, leaving 13 bases unmatched. Germline V CDR1 and CDR2: SGHRS, YFSETQ. CDR3 in DNA: TGCGCCAGCAGCACACGACAGGGGTTGACAAGTGAGACCCAGTACTTC. It translates to CASSTRQGLTSETQYF.

This clonotype has just a few counts. This chain links TRBV6-5 with TRBJ1-1, with D perhaps TRBD1 (6 bases). V was clipped by 5 bases and J by 6 bases, with 10 bases between them. Looked up from germline, CDR1 is MNHEY and CDR2 is SVGAGI. This CDR3 spans 12 amino acids. The CDR3 bases are TGTGCCAGCAGTGCCACAGGGCCTGAAGCTTTCTTT. It codes for CASSATGPEAFF.

The J gene is TRBJ2-7, the V gene TRBV4-2; TRBD2 matches 10 bases. Losses at the gene ends were 4 bases for V and 5 bases for J; bases not matched to a gene: 8. The CDR3 spans 15 residues. Germline lookup yields CDR1 LGHNA and CDR2 YNFKEQ. CDR3 region: CASSRQLAGVHEQYF. The DNA for the CDR3 is TGTGCCAGCAGCCGTCAGCTAGCGGGGGTTCACGAGCAGTACTTC.

This clonotype appeared many times. The chain couples TRBV10-3 to TRBJ2-7; perhaps TRBD1 as D (5 bases). The V gene's germline CDR1 is ENHRY and CDR2 SYGVKD. Trimming shortened V by 2 bases and J by 1 base, and 15 bases separated the two germline ends. This CDR3 is 16 amino acids long. The CDR3 spells CAISEGPGKKSYEQYF. The CDR3 DNA follows: TGTGCCATCAGTGAGGGGCCAGGGAAGAAGTCCTACGAGCAGTACTTC.

This clonotype appeared a few times. The chain has TRBV20-1 and TRBJ1-5; 8 bases agree with TRBD1. The CDR3 covers 14 residues. Trimming cost V 4 bases and J 4 bases; bases outside gene matches: 6. CDR1 and CDR2 from the germline V gene are DFQATT and SNEGSKA (reference sequence). The CDR3 DNA sequence: TGCAGTGCTACACAGGGGGGCCTAAATCAGCCCCAGCATTTT. This translates into CSATQGGLNQPQHF.

This clonotype was observed a few times. This chain uses TRBV25-1 with TRBJ2-3; D is ambiguous. Germline values: CDR1 MGHDK, CDR2 SYGVNS. Between the trimmed V and J ends, which lost 1 base and 4 bases, there was a span of 15 bases. CDR3 length: 16 residues. This CDR3 reads CASSEFHPPLADTQYF. The CDR3 bases are TGTGCCAGCAGTGAATTCCACCCCCCCCTAGCAGATACGCAGTATTTT.

This clonotype was seen ten or more times. The chain joins TRBV12-3 or TRBV12-4 to TRBJ2-3; D is perhaps TRBD2 (6 bases). V lost 6 bases and J 0 bases, leaving 10 bases between the germline ends. This CDR3 spans 14 amino acids. This CDR3 is CASSGTSSTDTQYF. CDR3 bases: TGTGCCAGCAGCGGGACTTCTAGCACAGATACGCAGTATTTT.

This clonotype was seen a few times. The rearrangement joins TRBV6-1 to TRBJ1-2; D not certain. Trimming took off 7 bases at V and 4 bases at J, with 16 bases between the two ends. The CDR3 extends over 14 amino acids. Per germline, CDR1 MNHNS and CDR2 SASEGT. The CDR3 nucleotides are TGTGCCAGCAACCAAGGTGGGGTGGGCTATGGCTACACCTTC. Translating it yields CASNQGGVGYGYTF.